This is a list of T cell receptor beta chains from one sample in a study of T cells in localized non-small cell lung cancer. The data were produced by immunoSEQ multiplex PCR, yet TCRdb's version contains in-frame clones alone and is incomplete. Of some 1,400 clones detected, around 34% appear once; the ten largest clones hold 15% to 20%. This specimen was lung tumor tissue, taken before any cancer treatment. These receptors originate from a man aged 35-69 years with stage II lung adenocarcinoma. Both conserved end residues are part of each CDR3. A D gene is named only where the DNA matches it firmly. Size is omitted from some rows. Given values are once, few, many or a class for expanded clones.

TRBV11-3	medium-sized	.	TRBJ1-1	CASSPWGGLANTEAFF	TGTGCCAGCAGCCCTTGGGGGGGATTGGCGAACACTGAAGCTTTCTTT
TRBV6-8	medium-sized	.	TRBJ1-2	CASSYAGNGYTF	TGTGCCAGCAGTTATGCAGGGAATGGCTACACCTTC
TRBV19	once	.	TRBJ1-1	CASRGGHKAFF	TGTGCCAGTAGGGGAGGACACAAAGCTTTCTTT
TRBV6-8	medium-sized	TRBD1	TRBJ2-7	CAIKGQAPTYEQYF	TGTGCCATCAAGGGACAGGCCCCCACCTACGAGCAGTACTTC
TRBV9	.	.	TRBJ2-4	CASSVSGNIQYF	TGTGCCAGCAGTGTATCGGGGAACATTCAGTACTTC
TRBV12-5	.	TRBD1	TRBJ2-1	CASIGTVNNEQFF	TGTGCCAGCATCGGGACAGTAAACAATGAGCAGTTCTTC
TRBV30	.	TRBD1	TRBJ2-1	CAWSVRGQGARNEQFF	TGTGCCTGGAGTGTACGGGGACAGGGGGCGAGAAATGAGCAGTTCTTC
TRBV9	few	.	TRBJ1-5	CASSREYNQPQHF	TGTGCCAGCAGTCGGGAATACAATCAGCCCCAGCATTTT
TRBV29-1	.	.	TRBJ2-1	CSVDSGHGGNEQFF	TGCAGCGTTGATAGCGGCCATGGGGGCAATGAGCAGTTCTTC
TRBV11-3	medium-sized	TRBD1	TRBJ1-2	CASSFPGQGALGYTF	TGTGCCAGCAGCTTCCCGGGACAGGGGGCTCTGGGCTACACCTTC
TRBV9	.	TRBD1	TRBJ1-5	CASSPRGGSNQPQHF	TGTGCCAGCAGCCCCAGGGGGGGAAGCAATCAGCCCCAGCATTTT
TRBV7-1	medium-sized	TRBD2	TRBJ2-5	CASSWGLQETQYF	TGTGCCAGCAGCTGGGGACTACAAGAGACCCAGTACTTC
TRBV11-3	few	.	TRBJ2-1	CASSLGVLDNEQFF	TGTGCCAGCAGCCTAGGGGTCCTAGACAATGAGCAGTTCTTC